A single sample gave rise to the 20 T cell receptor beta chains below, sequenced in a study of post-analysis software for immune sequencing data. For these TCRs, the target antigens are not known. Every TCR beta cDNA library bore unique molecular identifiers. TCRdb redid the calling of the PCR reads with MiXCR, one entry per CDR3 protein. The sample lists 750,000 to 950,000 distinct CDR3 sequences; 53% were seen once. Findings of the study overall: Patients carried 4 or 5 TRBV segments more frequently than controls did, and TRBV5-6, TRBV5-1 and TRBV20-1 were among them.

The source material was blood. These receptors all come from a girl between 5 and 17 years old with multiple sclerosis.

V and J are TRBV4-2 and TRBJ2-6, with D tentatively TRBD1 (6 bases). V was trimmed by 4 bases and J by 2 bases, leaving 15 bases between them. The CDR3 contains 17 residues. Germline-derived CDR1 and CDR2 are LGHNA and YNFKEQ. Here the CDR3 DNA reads TGTGCCAGCAGCCCTCGGACAGCTTCGACTGGGGCCAACGTCCTGACTTTC. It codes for CASSPRTASTGANVLTF.

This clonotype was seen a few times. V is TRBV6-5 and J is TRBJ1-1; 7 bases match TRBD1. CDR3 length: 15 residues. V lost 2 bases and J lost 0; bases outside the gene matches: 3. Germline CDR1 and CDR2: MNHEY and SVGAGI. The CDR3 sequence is CASSYAGQVNTEAFF. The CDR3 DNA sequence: TGTGCCAGCAGTTACGCTGGACAGGTGAACACTGAAGCTTTCTTT.

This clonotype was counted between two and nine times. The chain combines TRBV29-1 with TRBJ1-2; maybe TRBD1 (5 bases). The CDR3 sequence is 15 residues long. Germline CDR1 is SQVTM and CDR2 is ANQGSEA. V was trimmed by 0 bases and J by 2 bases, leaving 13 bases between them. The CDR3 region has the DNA TGCAGCGTTGAAGATCAATACAGGCTGAACTATGGCTACACCTTC. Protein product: CSVEDQYRLNYGYTF.

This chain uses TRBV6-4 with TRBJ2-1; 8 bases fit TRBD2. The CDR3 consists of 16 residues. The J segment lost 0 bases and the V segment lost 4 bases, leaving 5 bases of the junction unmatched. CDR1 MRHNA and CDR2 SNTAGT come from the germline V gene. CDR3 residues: CASSATSVSSYNEQFF. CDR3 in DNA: TGTGCCAGCAGTGCGACTAGCGTGAGCTCCTACAATGAGCAGTTCTTC.

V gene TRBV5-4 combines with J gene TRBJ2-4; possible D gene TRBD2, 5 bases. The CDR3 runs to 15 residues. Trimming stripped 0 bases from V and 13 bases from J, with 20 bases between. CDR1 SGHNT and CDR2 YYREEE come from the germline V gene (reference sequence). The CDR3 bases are TGTGCCAGCAGCTTGGGGACTCCATCTCTGGGAGAGCAGTACTTC. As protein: CASSLGTPSLGEQYF.

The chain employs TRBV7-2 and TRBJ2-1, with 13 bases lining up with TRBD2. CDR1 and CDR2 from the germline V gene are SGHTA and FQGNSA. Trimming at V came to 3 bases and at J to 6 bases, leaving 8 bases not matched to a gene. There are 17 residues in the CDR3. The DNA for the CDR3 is TGTGCCAGCAGCTTTACTAGCGGGAGGGGTGGGGGCAATGAGCAGTTCTTC. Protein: CASSFTSGRGGGNEQFF. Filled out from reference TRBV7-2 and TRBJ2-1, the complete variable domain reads GAGVSQSPSNKVTEKGKDVELRCDPISGHTALYWYRQSLGQGLEFLIYFQGNSAPDKSGLPSDRFSAERTGGSVSTLTIQRTQQEDSAVYLCASSFTSGRGGGNEQFFGPGTRLTVL.

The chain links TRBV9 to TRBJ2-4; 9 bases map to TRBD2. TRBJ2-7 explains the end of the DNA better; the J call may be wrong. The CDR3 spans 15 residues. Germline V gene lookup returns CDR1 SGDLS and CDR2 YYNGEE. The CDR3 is CASSVEAGGPYEQYF. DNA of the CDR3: TGTGCCAGCAGCGTAGAGGCGGGAGGGCCCTACGAGCAGTACTTC.

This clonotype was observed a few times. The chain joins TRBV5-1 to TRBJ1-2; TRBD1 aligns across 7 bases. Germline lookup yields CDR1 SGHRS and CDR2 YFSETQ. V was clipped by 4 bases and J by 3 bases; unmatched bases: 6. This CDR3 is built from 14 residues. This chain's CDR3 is CASSPTGTDYGYTF. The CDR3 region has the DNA TGCGCCAGCAGCCCGACAGGGACGGACTATGGCTACACCTTC.

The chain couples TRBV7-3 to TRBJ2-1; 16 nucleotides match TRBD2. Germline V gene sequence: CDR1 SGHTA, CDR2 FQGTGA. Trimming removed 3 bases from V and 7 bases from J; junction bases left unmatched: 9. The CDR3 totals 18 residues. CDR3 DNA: TGTGCCAGCAGCTTTTTGCCTCCGGGACTAGCGGGGGGGAATGAGCAGTTCTTC. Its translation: CASSFLPPGLAGGNEQFF.

For the CDR3, the DNA is TGCAGCGCTGACAAGACCACAGATACGCAGTATTTT. This codes for CSADKTTDTQYF. V and J are TRBV29-1 and TRBJ2-3; D is undetermined. This CDR3 is built from 12 residues. With 7 bases removed from V and 2 bases from J, the gap between germline ends came to 10 bases. Germline CDR1 and CDR2: SQVTM and ANQGSEA.

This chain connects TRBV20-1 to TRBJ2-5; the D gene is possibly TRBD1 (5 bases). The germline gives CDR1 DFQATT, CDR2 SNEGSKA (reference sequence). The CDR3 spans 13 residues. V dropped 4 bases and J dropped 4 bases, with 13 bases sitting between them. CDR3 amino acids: CSATLRAVETQYF. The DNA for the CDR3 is TGCAGTGCTACCCTCAGGGCAGTAGAGACCCAGTACTTC.

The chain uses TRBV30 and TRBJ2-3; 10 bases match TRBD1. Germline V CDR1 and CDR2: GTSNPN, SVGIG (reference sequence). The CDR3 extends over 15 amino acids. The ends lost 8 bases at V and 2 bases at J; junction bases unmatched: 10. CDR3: CARTPGQGYTDTQYF. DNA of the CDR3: TGTGCCAGGACTCCGGGACAGGGGTACACAGATACGCAGTATTTT.

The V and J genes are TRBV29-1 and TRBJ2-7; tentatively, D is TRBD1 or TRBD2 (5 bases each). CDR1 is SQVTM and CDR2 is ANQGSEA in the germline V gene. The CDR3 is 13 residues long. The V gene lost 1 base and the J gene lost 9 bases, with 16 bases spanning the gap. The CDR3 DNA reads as TGCAGCGTTGAAGGGACATGGACTTCGCGGCAGTACTTC. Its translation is CSVEGTWTSRQYF.

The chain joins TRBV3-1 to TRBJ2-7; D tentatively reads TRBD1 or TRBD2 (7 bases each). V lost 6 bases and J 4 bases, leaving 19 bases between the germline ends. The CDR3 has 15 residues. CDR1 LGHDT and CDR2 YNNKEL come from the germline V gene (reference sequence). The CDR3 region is CASSPDREGAYEQYF. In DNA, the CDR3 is TGTGCCAGCAGTCCCGACAGGGAGGGTGCGTACGAGCAGTACTTC.

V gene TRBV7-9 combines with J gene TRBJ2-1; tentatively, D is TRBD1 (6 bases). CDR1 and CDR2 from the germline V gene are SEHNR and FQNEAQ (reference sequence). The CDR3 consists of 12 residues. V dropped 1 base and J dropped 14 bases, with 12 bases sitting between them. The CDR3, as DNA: TGTGCCAGCAGCTTAGTTCGTGGGGGCAAGTTCTTC. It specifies CASSLVRGGKFF.

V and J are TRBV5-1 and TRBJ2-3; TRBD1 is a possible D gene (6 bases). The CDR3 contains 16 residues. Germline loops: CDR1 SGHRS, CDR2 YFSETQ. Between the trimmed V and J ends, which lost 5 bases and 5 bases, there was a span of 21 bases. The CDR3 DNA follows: TGCGCCAGCAGGGTCCTTCTCAGGGGATCAGGAGATACGCAGTATTTT. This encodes CASRVLLRGSGDTQYF.

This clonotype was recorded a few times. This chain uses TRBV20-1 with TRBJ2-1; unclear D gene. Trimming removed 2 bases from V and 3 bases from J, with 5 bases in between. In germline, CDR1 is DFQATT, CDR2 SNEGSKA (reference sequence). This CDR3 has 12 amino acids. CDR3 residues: CSARHVYNEQFF. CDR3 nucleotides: TGCAGTGCTAGACATGTCTACAATGAGCAGTTCTTC.

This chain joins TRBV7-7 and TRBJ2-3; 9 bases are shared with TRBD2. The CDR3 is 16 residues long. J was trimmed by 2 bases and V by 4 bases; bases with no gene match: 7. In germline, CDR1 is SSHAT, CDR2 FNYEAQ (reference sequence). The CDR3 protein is CASSSNSGGPTDTQYF. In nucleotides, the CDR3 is TGTGCCAGCAGCTCGAATAGCGGGGGACCCACAGATACGCAGTATTTT.

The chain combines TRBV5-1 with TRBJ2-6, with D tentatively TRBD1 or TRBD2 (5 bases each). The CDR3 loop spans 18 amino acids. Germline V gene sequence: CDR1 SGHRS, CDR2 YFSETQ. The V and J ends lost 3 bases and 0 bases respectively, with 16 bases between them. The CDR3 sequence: CASSWTWGRGSGANVLTF. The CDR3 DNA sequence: TGCGCCAGCAGCTGGACATGGGGACGGGGCTCTGGGGCCAACGTCCTGACTTTC.

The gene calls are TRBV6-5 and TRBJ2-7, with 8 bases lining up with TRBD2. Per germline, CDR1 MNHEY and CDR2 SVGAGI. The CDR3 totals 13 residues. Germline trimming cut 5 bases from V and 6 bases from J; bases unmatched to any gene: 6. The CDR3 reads CASSQGLVSEQYF. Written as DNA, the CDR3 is TGTGCCAGCAGTCAGGGACTAGTATCCGAGCAGTACTTC.